This record looks at one T cell receptor beta chain sequence and its context. Its antigen is unknown. One base away there is no much larger clone; base qualities are not given. The sample comes from a study of shared clonotypes between healthy human individuals (dated by TCRdb to the early 2020s). Concerning the study at large: Three men and a couple of women, aged 18 to 49 years, made up the cohort. Per donor, three plates each were used for CD4 naive and CD4 memory, two for CD8 naive, and one for CD8 memory. The study deeply sequenced blood TCR repertoires of five healthy adults to estimate repertoire size and the extent of clonotype sharing between individuals. To increase sequencing depth and limit assay-specific biases, TCR repertoire library preparation and sequencing were carried out by different laboratories using diverse techniques. Leukapheresis yielded between about 0.94 and 8.9 billion PBMCs per donor.

The donors were healthy, HIV-negative adults who had no recently reported acute infections or vaccinations. Every donor was a Caucasian adult residing in Nashville, Tennessee, USA. CD4+ T cells were enriched by magnetic negative selection, after which naive cells were positively selected on CD45RA and the negative fraction was taken as the memory subset. Blood was collected by leukapheresis, and PBMCs were isolated by Ficoll-Histopaque density gradient centrifugation and then cryopreserved in liquid nitrogen vapor phase. Analytical flow cytometry was used to check the purity and quantity of every magnetically sorted T cell population. From each sorted fraction, genomic DNA was isolated and quantified by UV absorbance on a Nanodrop 2000c. TCR CDR3 regions were amplified from genomic DNA by multiplex PCR using the deep immunoSEQ assay. Genomic DNA extracted from each cell subset was distributed evenly over all wells of several immunoSEQ 96-well plates, and each plate served as one replicate. For sorted subsets, around 200 ng genomic DNA, equal to about 30,000 T cell genomes, was loaded into each replicate PCR. The purified libraries were quantified using a Qubit 3.0 fluorometer, sized with a Bioanalyzer 2100, and then quantified again using the KAPA Library Quantification kit. Every immunoSEQ 96-well plate was sequenced on a dedicated single-read 150-cycle Illumina NextSeq 550 flow cell. As for the authors' bioinformatics: Because the immunoSEQ output held only junctional sequences and lacked quality scores, the filtering could not match the filtering applied to full-length reads. To assign V/J genes and CDR3, sequences were annotated using PyIR, a Python wrapper for IgBLAST v1.9, with IMGT germline references. Reads were removed for weak V/J assignments (E-value above 1e-6), missing CDR3, stop codons, out-of-frame junctions, or ambiguous translated residues. V3J clonotypes were defined as sequences sharing an identical inferred V gene, J gene, and CDR3 amino acid sequence. Percentage overlap between repertoires was calculated by dividing the number of shared unique clonotypes by the size of the smaller repertoire. RTK rarefaction, the Chao1 estimator, and Recon v2.1 estimates of unobserved clonotypes were used to assess repertoire richness. OLGA was used to compute generation probabilities for all TCRbeta clonotypes that the gDNA method yielded from a handful of donors. What TCRdb holds here is the immuneACCESS table cut down to in-frame rearrangements. Part of the clones is not present; checked against another copy, under half of the missing clones reflect an unresolved V gene, and the others are unexplained. The DNA gave D and trimming, while V, J and clone size come from that table. This sample gives 2 million to 2.5 million clones in total; about 90% of them show up just once. The top ten constitute about 0.41% of the sample.

Points the paper makes about the study in general: Based on pairwise subsampling, the degree of clonotype sharing among donors was expected to be affected by sequencing depth. Compared with non-shared clonotypes, clonotypes shared by all four sorted-subset donors had higher generation probabilities. Only blood was sampled, and tissue TCR repertoires likely differ from those in blood. Estimated clonotype richness was generally larger for naive than for memory subsets. When a handful of donors were compared, the shared fraction of clonotypes was around 5% for naive CD4, approximately 3.5% for naive CD8, 2.3% for memory CD4, and 0.35% to 0.5% for memory CD8. The small number of donors limited the genetic and exposure-history diversity represented. Incomplete sequencing was indicated by rarefaction of sorted-subset datasets, despite the large sequencing depth.

The TCR comes from a man in his late teens or twenties in good health. Some clones in this sample may be carry-over from other donors' samples. Sequenced material: naive CD4+ T cells from PBMCs. In the paper's terms, the cell subset or site label means: CD45RA+ positively selected.

The DNA sequence follows: TGTGCCACCAGCGGTGGGACTAGAGGTGAGCAGTTCTTC. Its product reads: CATSGGTRGEQFF. The chain employs TRBV15 and TRBJ2-1, with 8 middle bases fitting TRBD2. Germline trimming: 5 bases from V, 9 bases from J; junction bases outside gene matches: 6. From the cysteine through the phenylalanine, the CDR3 covers 13 amino acids. Only the CDR3 DNA stays, 39 bases, in frame from base 1. CDR1 and CDR2, looked up from the germline V gene (reference sequence), are LNHNV and YYDKDF.